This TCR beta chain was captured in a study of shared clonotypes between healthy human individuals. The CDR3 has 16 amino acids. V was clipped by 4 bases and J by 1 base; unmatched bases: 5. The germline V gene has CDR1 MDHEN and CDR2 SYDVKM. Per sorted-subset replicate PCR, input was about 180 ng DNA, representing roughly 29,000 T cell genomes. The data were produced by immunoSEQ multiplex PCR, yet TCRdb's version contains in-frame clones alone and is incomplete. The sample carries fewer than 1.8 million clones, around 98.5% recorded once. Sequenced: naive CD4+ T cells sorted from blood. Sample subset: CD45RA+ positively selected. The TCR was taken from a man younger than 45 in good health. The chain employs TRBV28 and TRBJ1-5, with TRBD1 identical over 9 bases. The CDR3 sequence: CASSSATGGSNQPQHF. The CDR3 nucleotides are TGTGCCAGCAGTTCAGCGACAGGGGGAAGCAATCAGCCCCAGCATTTT.